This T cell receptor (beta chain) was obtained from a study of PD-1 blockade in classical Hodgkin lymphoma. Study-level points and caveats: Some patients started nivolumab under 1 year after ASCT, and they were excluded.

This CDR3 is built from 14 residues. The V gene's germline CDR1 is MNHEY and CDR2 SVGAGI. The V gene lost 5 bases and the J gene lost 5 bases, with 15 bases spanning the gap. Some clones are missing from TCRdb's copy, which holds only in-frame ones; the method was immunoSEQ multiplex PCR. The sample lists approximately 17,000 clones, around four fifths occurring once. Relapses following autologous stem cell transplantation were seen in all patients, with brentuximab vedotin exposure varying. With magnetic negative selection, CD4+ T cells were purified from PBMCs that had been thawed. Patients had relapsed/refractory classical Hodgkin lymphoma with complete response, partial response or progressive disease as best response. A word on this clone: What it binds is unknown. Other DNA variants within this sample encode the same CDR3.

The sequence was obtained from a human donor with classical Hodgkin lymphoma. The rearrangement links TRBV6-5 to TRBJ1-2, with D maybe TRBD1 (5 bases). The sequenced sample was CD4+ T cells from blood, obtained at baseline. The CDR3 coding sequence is TGTGCCAGCAGTCTATATGGGGGGGGTTATGGCTACACCTTC. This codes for CASSLYGGGYGYTF.